The clone carrying this TCR beta chain has just a few counts. Its target is not known. Germline CDR1 and CDR2: SQVTM and ANQGSEA. The length of the CDR3 is 11 residues. The J segment lost 11 bases and the V segment lost 7 bases, leaving 7 bases of the junction unmatched. The sample comes from a study of early T cells in non-severe SARS-CoV-2 infection. Notes on the study in general: Reliance on VDJdb matching favored anti-spike CD8 responses; private and CD4 specificities were missed.

Unique molecular identifiers were added to individual cDNA molecules. TCRdb recomputed calls from the 5' RACE reads with MiXCR, one row per CDR3 protein. The table lists tens of thousands of distinct CDR3 sequences, 4.5% to 7% of them singletons, with about 5.8% in the top ten. The sequence was collected from an adult who was a healthcare worker with PCR-confirmed SARS-CoV-2 infection or an uninfected control (not recorded which). The V call is TRBV29-1, the J call TRBJ2-1; 8 bases map to TRBD2. What was sequenced was whole blood. The CDR3 region has the DNA TGCAGCGAACAAAGCGGGAGTAAGCAGTTCTTC. Its translation is CSEQSGSKQFF.